These 3 T cell receptor beta chains were sequenced from one sample in a study of control samples from healthy donors and cancer patients. The table came from immunoSEQ multiplex PCR; TCRdb's copy has only in-frame clones and leaves some out. The table shows about 5,600 clones, with approximately 85% occurring only once. What was sequenced was formalin-fixed, paraffin-embedded tissue. The origin of the receptors is a female donor with lung cancer.

This chain links TRBV7-6 with TRBJ2-3; either TRBD1 or TRBD2 may supply D (5 bases each). V gave up 4 bases and J gave up 3 bases, with 14 bases separating them. CDR3 size: 15 residues. Germline CDR1 reads SGHVS; CDR2 reads FNYEAQ. The CDR3 loop reads CASSSSGAQTDTQYF. The CDR3 region has the DNA TGTGCCAGCAGCTCCTCCGGGGCGCAGACAGATACGCAGTATTTT.

The rearrangement uses TRBV2 and TRBJ1-5; no definite D call. Germline values: CDR1 SNHLY, CDR2 FYNNEI. CDR3 size: 15 residues. The ends were cut back, 7 bases at V and 5 bases at J, with 18 bases in the middle. This chain's CDR3 is CASTFSPRTYQPQHF. CDR3 DNA sequence: TGTGCCAGCACCTTCTCGCCCAGGACGTATCAGCCCCAGCATTTT.

V usage is TRBV6-2 or TRBV6-3 and J usage is TRBJ2-7, with D maybe TRBD1 (6 bases). With 2 bases removed from V and 6 bases from J, the gap between germline ends came to 17 bases. From germline, CDR1 is MNHEY and CDR2 SVGEGT. This CDR3 is built from 15 residues. The CDR3 DNA is TGTGCCAGCAGTTACCTTGTAACAGGGCTGTCCGAGCAGTACTTC. Its translation is CASSYLVTGLSEQYF.